This is a list of T cell receptor beta chains from one sample in a study of T cells in Graves' hyperthyroidism and ophthalmopathy. MiXCR, run by TCRdb on the multiplex PCR reads, gives a single entry per CDR3 protein. The sample carries 210,000 or so distinct CDR3 sequences, more than 15% recorded once. The sequencing sample was made of blood. All receptors derive from a man aged 45-65 years with Graves' hyperthyroidism. The CDR3 runs from the conserved cysteine through the conserved F or W. The D gene is left open where the match is weak. Expanded clones are given a class, and other clones once, few, many or no size at all.

>TRBV7-3|TRBD2|NA|TRBJ2-5
TGTGCCAGCAGCTATTGGACTAGCGGGATGGGGACCCAGTACTTC
CASSYWTSGMGTQYF
>TRBV30|NA|few|TRBJ2-4
TGTGCCTGGAGGGTCAGTTCCAAAAACATTCAGTACTTC
CAWRVSSKNIQYF
>TRBV6-5|NA|few|TRBJ1-1
TGTGCCAGCAGTTACTTTGTGGCCACTGAAGCTTTCTTT
CASSYFVATEAFF
>TRBV7-2|TRBD1|many|TRBJ1-1
TGTGCCAGCAGCATTGGGACAGCGACTGAAGCTTTCTTT
CASSIGTATEAFF
>TRBV9|TRBD2|NA|TRBJ2-1
TGTGCCAGCAGCGTAGTTAGCGGGAGCTCCTACAATGAGCAGTTCTTC
CASSVVSGSSYNEQFF
>TRBV7-9|NA|few|TRBJ2-5
TGTGCCAGCAGCTTAATGGAGGGGGTGTTTGAGACCCAGTACTTC
CASSLMEGVFETQYF
>TRBV28|NA|few|TRBJ2-5
TGTGCCAGCAGCCCAACGGAGACCCAGTACTTC
CASSPTETQYF
>TRBV29-1|NA|few|TRBJ2-1
TGCAGCGTTGAAGATCATAGGGGCCAATTCCTTTACAATGAGCAGTTCTTC
CSVEDHRGQFLYNEQFF
>TRBV20-1|TRBD1|many|TRBJ2-5
TGCAGTGCTAGAGTTACAGGGGACGGGGCGGAGACCCAGTACTTC
CSARVTGDGAETQYF
>TRBV6-2/TRBV6-3|TRBD2|NA|TRBJ2-3
TGTGCCAGCAGGGGGACTAGCGGTTCCCATTCGGATACGCAGTATTTT
CASRGTSGSHSDTQYF
>TRBV6-5|NA|NA|TRBJ1-1
TGTGCCAGCAGTTACTCGGACAGCCGACGAGCTTTCTTT
CASSYSDSRRAFF
>TRBV29-1|NA|NA|TRBJ2-5
TGCAGCGTTGCTGTTGCCCAGCGGGAGACCCAGTACTTC
CSVAVAQRETQYF
>TRBV2|TRBD2|many|TRBJ2-2
TGTGCCAGCAGTTATCCCGGGACTAGCCCTCGCTACACCGGGGAGCTGTTTTTT
CASSYPGTSPRYTGELFF
>TRBV28|NA|many|TRBJ2-7
TGTGCCAGCAGTCCCCTTGGCGAGCAGTACTTC
CASSPLGEQYF
>TRBV20-1|NA|NA|TRBJ2-7
TGCAGTGCTAGGACACTCAGAGTGGCGCCTAGCGTATACTACGAGCAGTACTTC
CSARTLRVAPSVYYEQYF
>TRBV30|TRBD1|many|TRBJ1-5
TGTGCCTGGAGTGCCGGGGGACAGTCCTCTCAGCCCCAGCATTTT
CAWSAGGQSSQPQHF
>TRBV2|NA|many|TRBJ2-5
TGTGCCAGCAGTCTAGCTGAGGGCGAGACCCAGTACTTC
CASSLAEGETQYF
>TRBV5-1|TRBD2|many|TRBJ2-3
TGCGCCAGCAGCCGCAGCGGGGAGAGCACAGATACGCAGTATTTT
CASSRSGESTDTQYF
>TRBV7-8|NA|many|TRBJ2-7
TGTGCCAGCAGCTTAGGGCTCAGGAGCCTATACGAGCAGTACTTC
CASSLGLRSLYEQYF
>TRBV9|NA|NA|TRBJ2-2
TGTGCCAGCAGCCCCCGGCCAGGGAACACCGGGGAGCTGTTTTTT
CASSPRPGNTGELFF
>TRBV28|NA|many|TRBJ2-7
TGTGCCAGCAGCACTAACCGGGACCGTTCCTACGAGCAGTACTTC
CASSTNRDRSYEQYF
>TRBV7-9|TRBD1|few|TRBJ1-2
TGTGCCAGCAGCTTAGCGGGACAGGGACCTGGCTACACCTTC
CASSLAGQGPGYTF
>TRBV28|TRBD1|NA|TRBJ2-2
TGTGCCAGCAGCGCCACAGGGGGAGGCACCGGGGAGCTGTTTTTT
CASSATGGGTGELFF
>TRBV19|TRBD1|few|TRBJ1-1
TGTGCCAGTATTAGGACAGGGGCGTGGGACAACACTGAAGCTTTCTTT
CASIRTGAWDNTEAFF
>TRBV5-4|NA|NA|TRBJ2-7
TGTGCCAGCAGCGGCGGCATTTGGGACGAGCAGTACTTC
CASSGGIWDEQYF
>TRBV13|TRBD1|many|TRBJ1-1
TGTGCCAGCAGCCTGACAGGGGGAAACACTGAAGCTTTCTTT
CASSLTGGNTEAFF
>TRBV28|NA|NA|TRBJ1-5
TGTGCCAGCAGTTTCCCGAGGGATCAACAGCCCCAGCATTTT
CASSFPRDQQPQHF
>TRBV18|TRBD2|many|TRBJ2-3
TGTGCCAGCTCACCAGAGCAAGCGGGAGCAGATACGCAGTATTTT
CASSPEQAGADTQYF
>TRBV14|NA|NA|TRBJ2-1
TGTGCCAGCAGCCAAGATATGGGTTACAATGAGCAGTTCTTC
CASSQDMGYNEQFF
>TRBV28|NA|many|TRBJ1-2
TGTGCCAGCAGTTTGCAGGGCCCCTATGGCTACACCTTC
CASSLQGPYGYTF
>TRBV4-1|NA|NA|TRBJ1-3
TGCGCCAGCAGCCAAGACTCCGGGACTCCAGTCACCATATATTTT
CASSQDSGTPVTIYF
>TRBV20-1|NA|many|TRBJ2-3
TGCAGTGCTAATGGGGGGAGTGGGAGCACAGATACGCAGTATTTT
CSANGGSGSTDTQYF